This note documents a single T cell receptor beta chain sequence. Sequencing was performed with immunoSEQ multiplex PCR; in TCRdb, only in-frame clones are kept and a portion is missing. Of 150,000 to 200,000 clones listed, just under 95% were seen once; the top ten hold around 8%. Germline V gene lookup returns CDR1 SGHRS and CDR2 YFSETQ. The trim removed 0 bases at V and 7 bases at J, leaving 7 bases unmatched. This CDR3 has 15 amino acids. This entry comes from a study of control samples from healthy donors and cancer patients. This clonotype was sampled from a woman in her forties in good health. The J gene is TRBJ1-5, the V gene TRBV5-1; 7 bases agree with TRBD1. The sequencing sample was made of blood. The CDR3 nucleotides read TGCGCCAGCAGCTTGGATGCAGGGGGAGAGCAGCCCCAGCATTTT. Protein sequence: CASSLDAGGEQPQHF.